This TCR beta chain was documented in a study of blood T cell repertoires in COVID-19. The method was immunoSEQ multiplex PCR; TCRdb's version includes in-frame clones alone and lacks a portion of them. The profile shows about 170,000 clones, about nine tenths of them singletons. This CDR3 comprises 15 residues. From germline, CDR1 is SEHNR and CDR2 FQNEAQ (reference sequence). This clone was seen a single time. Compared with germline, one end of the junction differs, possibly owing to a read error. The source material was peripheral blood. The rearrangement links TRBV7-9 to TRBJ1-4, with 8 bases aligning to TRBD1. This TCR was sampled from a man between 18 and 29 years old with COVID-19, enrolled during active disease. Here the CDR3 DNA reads TGTGCCAGCAGCCACGGACAGGGAGGGAGTGAAAAACTGCTTTTT. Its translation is CASSHGQGGSEKLLF.